The 26 T cell receptor beta chains given below trace back to one sample, sequenced in a study of shared clonotypes between healthy human individuals. The table came from immunoSEQ multiplex PCR; TCRdb's copy has only in-frame clones and leaves some out. The profile shows 100,000 to 120,000 clones, about 62% of them singletons. The sequenced sample was memory CD8+ T cells sorted from blood. Subset noted: CD45RO+ cells pooled with CCR7-negative TemRA cells. The receptors were gathered from a woman aged 25 to 39 in good health.

The chain is built from TRBV5-4 and TRBJ2-7; 7 nucleotides line up with TRBD2. Germline assignment: CDR1 SGHNT and CDR2 YYREEE (reference sequence). CDR3 length: 14 amino acids. The trim removed 1 base at V and 3 bases at J, leaving 4 bases unmatched. The CDR3 DNA reads as TGTGCCAGCAGCTTGAGCGGGAACCTCTACGAGCAGTACTTC. Protein product: CASSLSGNLYEQYF. Complete variable domain (other parts from reference TRBV5-4 and TRBJ2-7): ETGVTQSPTHLIKTRGQQVTLRCSSQSGHNTVSWYQQALGQGPQFIFQYYREEENGRGNFPPRFSGLQFPNYSSELNVNALELDDSALYLCASSLSGNLYEQYFGPGTRLTVT.

This chain joins TRBV6-1 and TRBJ2-1, with 11 bases fitting TRBD2. The CDR3 is made up of 19 amino acids. Germline V CDR1 and CDR2: MNHNS, SASEGT. V was pared by 4 bases and J by 0 bases, with 11 bases of the junction left unmatched. CDR3 in amino acids: CASSGPGLAEASSYNEQFF. Here the CDR3 DNA reads TGTGCCAGCAGTGGACCGGGACTAGCGGAAGCGAGCTCCTACAATGAGCAGTTCTTC.

This clone occurred many times. The V call is TRBV29-1, the J call TRBJ1-2, with unresolved D. CDR3 length equals 12 residues. V lost 6 bases and J lost 8, with 16 bases in between. From germline, CDR1 is SQVTM and CDR2 ANQGSEA. CDR3 nucleotide sequence: TGCAGCGTGGTGTATGGCGTTAACGGCTACACCTTC. Translating it yields CSVVYGVNGYTF.

The CDR3 DNA reads as TGTGCCAGCAGCCACGGGAGAGACGGTTATGAGCAGTTCTTC. Amino acid sequence: CASSHGRDGYEQFF. The chain carries TRBV7-9 and TRBJ2-1, with D possibly TRBD2 on 6 matching bases. The V and J ends lost 5 bases and 8 bases respectively, with 16 bases between them. The CDR3 has 14 amino acids. Germline CDR1 is SEHNR and CDR2 is FQNEAQ (reference sequence).

The V call is TRBV2, the J call TRBJ2-7; D ambiguous. Germline assignment: CDR1 SNHLY and CDR2 FYNNEI. Deletions cut 6 bases from V and 7 bases from J, with 22 bases between. This CDR3 contains 15 residues. In nucleotides, the CDR3 is TGTGCCAGCAGCGGAACCCGGGCCATTGAATGGGAGCAGTACTTC. The encoded protein is CASSGTRAIEWEQYF.

V usage is TRBV7-6 and J usage is TRBJ2-7; D tentatively fits TRBD1 or TRBD2 (5 bases each). V lost 3 bases and J 2 bases, leaving 8 bases between the germline ends. The germline V gene encodes CDR1 SGHVS and CDR2 FNYEAQ. CDR3 size: 13 residues. CDR3 loop: CASSLGVAYEQYF. For the CDR3, the DNA is TGTGCCAGCAGCTTGGGGGTTGCCTACGAGCAGTACTTC.

Turning to this clone: Given a much more abundant clone one base away, this may be a read error. This rearrangement joins TRBV4-1 to TRBJ2-1; TRBD2 matches at 10 bases. Germline trimming cut 2 bases from V and 8 bases from J; bases unmatched to any gene: 3. The CDR3 extends over 14 amino acids. Germline values: CDR1 MGHRA, CDR2 YSYEKL. In nucleotides, the CDR3 is TGCGCCAGCAGCCAACACACTAGCGGGGATGAGCAGTTCTTC. Its translation: CASSQHTSGDEQFF.

Ten or more counts support this clone. The J gene is TRBJ2-7, the V gene TRBV7-9, with a tentative D call TRBD2 (7 bases). The CDR3 totals 15 residues. Germline CDR1 and CDR2: SEHNR and FQNEAQ (reference sequence). With 3 bases removed from V and 4 bases from J, the gap between germline ends came to 16 bases. The CDR3 reads CASSFFGGLGYEQYF. The CDR3 nucleotides are TGTGCCAGCAGCTTTTTCGGGGGGCTGGGATACGAGCAGTACTTC.

CDR3: CASSPGTATGEQYF. The CDR3 DNA reads as TGCGCCAGCAGCCCAGGGACCGCAACTGGTGAGCAGTACTTC. The rearrangement uses TRBV5-1 and TRBJ2-7, with D perhaps matching TRBD1 or TRBD2 (5 bases each). Germline V gene sequence: CDR1 SGHRS, CDR2 YFSETQ. The V and J ends lost 4 bases and 7 bases respectively, with 18 bases between them. CDR3 length equals 14 residues.

This clone was counted many times. CDR3 nucleotide sequence: TGTGCCAGCAGCCTGGTAGGGGAGGCCAGTTGGAATGAGCAGTTCTTC. It yields the protein CASSLVGEASWNEQFF. This chain links TRBV5-8 with TRBJ2-1, with a possible D match to TRBD2 (6 bases). Trimming stripped 4 bases from V and 7 bases from J, with 21 bases between. The length of the CDR3 is 16 residues. Germline V gives CDR1 SGHTS, CDR2 YDEGEE.

This clone has ten or more counts. The V call is TRBV25-1, the J call TRBJ2-7; D call uncertain. V lost 6 bases and J 2 bases, leaving 8 bases between the germline ends. CDR1 and CDR2 (germline): MGHDK, SYGVNS. This CDR3 comprises 12 residues. The CDR3 loop is CASSGDTYEQYF. In DNA form, the CDR3 reads TGTGCCAGCAGCGGCGACACCTACGAGCAGTACTTC.

This clone has only one observation. J is TRBJ1-3 and V is TRBV11-2; D is undetermined. V lost 0 bases and J lost 7, with 4 bases in between. CDR1 and CDR2 (germline): SGHAT, FQNNGV. The length of the CDR3 is 12 residues. CDR3 amino acids: CASSLEGNTIYF. Written as DNA, the CDR3 is TGTGCCAGCAGCTTAGAAGGCAACACCATATATTTT.

The chain uses TRBV11-3 and TRBJ2-2, with unresolved D. V was cut by 2 bases and J by 4 bases, with 8 bases left in between. Germline values: CDR1 SGHNT, CDR2 YENEEA. The CDR3 totals 14 residues. The CDR3 bases are TGTGCCAGCAGCTTAACCCCCCTCACCGGGGAGCTGTTTTTT. Translation gives CASSLTPLTGELFF.

The chain uses TRBV10-3 and TRBJ1-1; D not resolved. The V gene's germline CDR1 is ENHRY and CDR2 SYGVKD. V gave up 0 bases and J gave up 1 base, with 3 bases separating them. The CDR3 totals 13 residues. The CDR3 DNA sequence: TGTGCCATCAGTGAGTCAGCGAACACTGAAGCTTTCTTT. Translation gives CAISESANTEAFF.

This clone was seen many times. The rearrangement uses TRBV7-2 and TRBJ1-4; D is ambiguous. CDR1 SGHTA and CDR2 FQGNSA come from the germline V gene. The CDR3 loop spans 16 amino acids. V was clipped by 5 bases and J by 0 bases, with 13 bases between them. CDR3: CASSALSGATNEKLFF. DNA of the CDR3: TGTGCCAGCAGCGCACTATCGGGAGCAACTAATGAAAAACTGTTTTTT.

The chain links TRBV5-6 to TRBJ2-7; D unclear. Germline V lookup: CDR1 SGHDT, CDR2 YYEEEE. The CDR3 covers 13 residues. V lost 5 bases, J lost 6 bases, and 15 bases lay in between. The CDR3 sequence: CASRGQDLREQYF. CDR3 nucleotides: TGTGCCAGCAGGGGTCAGGATTTGCGCGAGCAGTACTTC.

V is TRBV7-3 and J is TRBJ2-1; D uncertain. Looked up from germline, CDR1 is SGHTA and CDR2 is FQGTGA. The CDR3 spans 16 residues. The germline V and J ends were trimmed by 0 bases and 0 bases, with 9 bases remaining between them. The CDR3 DNA reads TGTGCCAGCAGCTTAACGGCGGATAGCTCCTACAATGAGCAGTTCTTC. Amino acid sequence: CASSLTADSSYNEQFF.

The gene calls are TRBV27 and TRBJ2-3, with D perhaps TRBD2 (5 bases). With 4 bases removed from V and 8 bases from J, the gap between germline ends came to 16 bases. Germline CDR1 and CDR2: MNHEY and SMNVEV (reference sequence). The CDR3 runs to 14 residues. The CDR3 nucleotides read TGTGCCAGCAGTTCCGGACTGCAGCAAGGTACGCAGTATTTT. As protein: CASSSGLQQGTQYF.

J is TRBJ2-7 and V is TRBV15, with 14 positions matching TRBD2. The J segment lost 5 bases and the V segment lost 8 bases, leaving 11 bases of the junction unmatched. Germline V gives CDR1 LNHNV, CDR2 YYDKDF (reference sequence). The CDR3 runs 16 residues. CDR3 in amino acids: CATDPSGTSGSNEQYF. CDR3 coding DNA: TGTGCCACCGACCCCTCCGGGACTAGCGGGAGCAACGAGCAGTACTTC.

This chain joins TRBV6-6 and TRBJ2-3; D perhaps matches TRBD2 (6 bases). V was shortened by 4 bases and J by 12 bases, with 17 bases between the two germline ends. The CDR3 has 13 residues. Germline CDR1 is MNHNY and CDR2 is SVGAGI (reference sequence). CDR3 nucleotides: TGTGCCAGCAGTTGGACCGGGACTCCAGACCAGTATTTT. Amino acid sequence: CASSWTGTPDQYF.

This clone was found a few times. The gene calls are TRBV19 and TRBJ2-7; no firm D call. Trimming pared 3 bases from V and 8 bases from J, leaving 2 bases between. The CDR3 extends over 9 amino acids. Per the germline V gene, CDR1 is LNHDA and CDR2 is SQIVND (reference sequence). The CDR3 sequence: CASSIQQYF. The CDR3 region has the DNA TGTGCCAGTAGTATCCAGCAGTACTTC.

This chain joins TRBV5-1 and TRBJ2-5, with D perhaps TRBD1 (5 bases). The CDR3 spans 14 residues. Germline values: CDR1 SGHRS, CDR2 YFSETQ. Trimming cost V 0 bases and J 3 bases, with 9 bases left between them. The CDR3 region is CASSLGSTEETQYF. The CDR3 DNA follows: TGCGCCAGCAGCTTGGGCTCGACAGAAGAGACCCAGTACTTC.

This chain's CDR3 is CASSSTSGIRNEQYF. The CDR3 DNA sequence: TGCGCCAGCAGTTCAACTAGCGGGATACGGAACGAGCAGTACTTC. The chain carries TRBV5-1 and TRBJ2-7; 10 bases map to TRBD2. Germline V lookup: CDR1 SGHRS, CDR2 YFSETQ. J gave up 5 bases and V 5 bases, and 10 bases lay outside the gene matches. This CDR3 region has 15 residues.

Concerning this clone itself: The junction departs from germline at one end; a sequencing error may be responsible. The V call is TRBV2, the J call TRBJ2-7, with D possibly being TRBD1 (5 bases). CDR1 is SNHLY and CDR2 is FYNNEI in the germline V gene. This CDR3 contains 12 residues. CDR3: CASTEPRDEQYF. Written as DNA, the CDR3 is TGTGCCAGCACTGAACCCAGGGACGAGCAGTACTTC. Full variable domain (outside the CDR3, taken from reference TRBV2 and TRBJ2-7): EPEVTQTPSHQVTQMGQEVILRCVPISNHLYFYWYRQILGQKVEFLVSFYNNEISEKSEIFDDQFSVERPDGSNFTLKIRSTKLEDSAMYFCASTEPRDEQYFGPGTRLTVT.

The V and J genes are TRBV7-8 and TRBJ1-5; 7 bases match TRBD1. Unmatched junction bases numbered 7, after V lost 2 bases and J lost 3 bases. CDR3 length equals 16 residues. Germline V CDR1 and CDR2: SGHVS, FQNEAQ. CDR3 coding DNA: TGTGCCAGCAGCTTAATTGCAGGGGGGCCCAATCAGCCCCAGCATTTT. Protein product: CASSLIAGGPNQPQHF.

The V gene is TRBV5-1, the J gene TRBJ1-2; D not resolved. CDR1 and CDR2 from the germline V gene are SGHRS and YFSETQ. The V and J ends lost 0 bases and 4 bases respectively, with 10 bases between them. The CDR3 loop spans 14 amino acids. CDR3 sequence reads: CASSLGLRPYGYTF. In DNA, the CDR3 is TGCGCCAGCAGCTTGGGGCTCCGGCCCTATGGCTACACCTTC.